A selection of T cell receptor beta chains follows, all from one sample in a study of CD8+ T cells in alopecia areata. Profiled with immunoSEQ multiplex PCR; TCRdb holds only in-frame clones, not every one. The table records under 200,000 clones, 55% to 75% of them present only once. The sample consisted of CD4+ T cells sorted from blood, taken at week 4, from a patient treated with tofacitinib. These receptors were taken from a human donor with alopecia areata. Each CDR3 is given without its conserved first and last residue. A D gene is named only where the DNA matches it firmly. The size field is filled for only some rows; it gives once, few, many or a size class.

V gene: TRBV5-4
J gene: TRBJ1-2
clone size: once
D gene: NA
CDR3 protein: ASSPLPQDYGYT

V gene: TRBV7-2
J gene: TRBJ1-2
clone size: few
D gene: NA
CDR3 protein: ASSSGPGDYGYT

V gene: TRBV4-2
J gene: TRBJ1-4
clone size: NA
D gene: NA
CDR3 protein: ASSQEGGPKKEKLF

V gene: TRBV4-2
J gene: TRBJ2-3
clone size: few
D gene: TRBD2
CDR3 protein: ASSQETLAGSTDTQY

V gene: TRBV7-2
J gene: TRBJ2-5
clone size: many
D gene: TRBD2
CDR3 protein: ASSLAGLAGETQY

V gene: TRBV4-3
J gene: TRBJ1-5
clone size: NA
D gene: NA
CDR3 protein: ASSHPWFDQPQH

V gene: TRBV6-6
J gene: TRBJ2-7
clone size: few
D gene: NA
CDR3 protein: ASSYPEDYTYEQY

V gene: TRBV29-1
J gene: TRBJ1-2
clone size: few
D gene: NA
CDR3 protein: SVEEVRYYGYT

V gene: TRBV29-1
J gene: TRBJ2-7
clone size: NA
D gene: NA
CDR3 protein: SVGKGSYEQY

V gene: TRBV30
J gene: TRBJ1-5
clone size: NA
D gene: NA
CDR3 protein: AWNGMGNQPQH

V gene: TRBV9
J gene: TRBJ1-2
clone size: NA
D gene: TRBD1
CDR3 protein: ASSAGTAYGYT

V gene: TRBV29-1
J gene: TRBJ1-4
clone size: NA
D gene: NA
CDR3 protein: SVGTTGTNEKLF

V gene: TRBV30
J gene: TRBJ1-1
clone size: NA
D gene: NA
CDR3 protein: AWRGRGDRRFEAF

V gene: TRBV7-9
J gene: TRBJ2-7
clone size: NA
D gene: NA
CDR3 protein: ASRSTYEQY

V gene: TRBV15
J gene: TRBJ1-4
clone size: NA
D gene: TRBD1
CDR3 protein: ATSRGPTGANEKLF

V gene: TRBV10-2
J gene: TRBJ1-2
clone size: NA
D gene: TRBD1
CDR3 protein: ASMGQGVGYT

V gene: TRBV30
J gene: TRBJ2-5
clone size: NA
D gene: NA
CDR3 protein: AWSELGRQETQY